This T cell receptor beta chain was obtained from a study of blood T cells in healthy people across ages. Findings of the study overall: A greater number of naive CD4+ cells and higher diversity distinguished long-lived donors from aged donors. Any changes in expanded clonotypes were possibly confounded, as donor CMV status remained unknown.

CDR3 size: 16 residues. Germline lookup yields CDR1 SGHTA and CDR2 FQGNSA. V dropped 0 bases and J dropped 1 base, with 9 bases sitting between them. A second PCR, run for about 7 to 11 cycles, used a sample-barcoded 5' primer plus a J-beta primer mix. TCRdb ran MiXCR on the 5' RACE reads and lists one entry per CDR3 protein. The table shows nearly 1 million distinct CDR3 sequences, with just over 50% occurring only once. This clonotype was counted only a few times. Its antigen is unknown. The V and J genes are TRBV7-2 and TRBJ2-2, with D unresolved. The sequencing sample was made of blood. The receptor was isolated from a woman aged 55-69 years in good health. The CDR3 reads CASSLAGSWNTGELFF. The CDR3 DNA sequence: TGTGCCAGCAGCTTAGCGGGGTCCTGGAACACCGGGGAGCTGTTTTTT.